These 10 T cell receptor beta chains originate from one sample sequenced in a study of blood T cell repertoires in COVID-19. Using immunoSEQ multiplex PCR, the repertoire was profiled, and TCRdb retains in-frame clones only, with some absent. The sample yields 90,000 to 120,000 clones, around 88% seen once. The specimen was peripheral blood. The source is a man aged 45-65 years with active or convalescent COVID-19.

Points on this clone: The same CDR3 also results from other DNA sequences found in this sample. V is TRBV29-1 and J is TRBJ1-1, with 10 bases matching TRBD1. V lost 6 bases to trimming and J lost 5 bases; unmatched junction nucleotides: 3. The germline CDR1 and CDR2 sequences are SQVTM and ANQGSEA. The CDR3 consists of 12 residues. This chain's CDR3 is CSVDRGRTEAFF. DNA for the CDR3: TGCAGCGTCGACAGGGGGCGGACTGAAGCTTTCTTT.

The rearrangement links TRBV19 to TRBJ1-6; TRBD1 might be the D (5 bases). The CDR3 length is 13 residues. V dropped 5 bases and J dropped 3 bases, with 5 bases sitting between them. Germline V gene sequence: CDR1 LNHDA, CDR2 SQIVND (reference sequence). The CDR3 loop is CASSDSYNSPLHF. Here the CDR3 DNA reads TGTGCCAGTAGTGACAGCTATAATTCACCCCTCCACTTT.

The chain links TRBV7-9 to TRBJ2-1; 7 bases align to TRBD1. The CDR3 spans 18 residues. Trimming took 5 bases from V and 0 from J; bases not matched to a gene: 13. The germline gives CDR1 SEHNR, CDR2 FQNEAQ (reference sequence). CDR3 loop: CASSPKGQPWLSYNEQFF. CDR3 in DNA: TGTGCCAGCAGCCCGAAGGGACAGCCCTGGCTCTCCTACAATGAGCAGTTCTTC.

This rearrangement joins TRBV28 to TRBJ1-5, with D possibly TRBD1 on 6 matching bases. The V end lost 1 base, the J end lost 5 bases, and 9 bases lay between the germline ends. CDR1 and CDR2 (germline): MDHEN, SYDVKM. The CDR3 covers 14 residues. CDR3 nucleotides: TGTGCCAGCAGTTTATTCTCAGGGGATCAGCCCCAGCATTTT. Translated, it gives CASSLFSGDQPQHF.

The gene calls are TRBV6-5 and TRBJ1-2, with 7 bases identical to TRBD1. The CDR3 sequence is 13 residues long. The V gene's germline CDR1 is MNHEY and CDR2 SVGAGI. The V and J ends lost 7 bases and 4 bases, in that order; junction bases with no gene match: 6. The CDR3 spells CASMIDRVYGYTF. CDR3 nucleotides: TGTGCCAGCATGATTGACAGGGTCTATGGCTACACCTTC.

The chain couples TRBV11-3 to TRBJ2-1; possibly TRBD1 for D (5 bases). Per the germline V gene, CDR1 is SGHNT and CDR2 is YENEEA. Trimming pared 0 bases from V and 5 bases from J, leaving 11 bases between. The CDR3 contains 15 residues. The CDR3 bases are TGTGCCAGCAGCTTAGATAAGGGGATACACAATGAGCAGTTCTTC. Amino acid sequence: CASSLDKGIHNEQFF.

This chain uses TRBV30 with TRBJ1-2; 7 nucleotides line up with TRBD1. This CDR3 region has 12 residues. J lost 7 bases, V lost 3 bases, and 5 bases had no gene match. Germline V CDR1 and CDR2: GTSNPN, SVGIG (reference sequence). The DNA of the CDR3 is TGTGCCTGGAGCGCGGGACAGTTTGGCTACACCTTC. Translating gives CAWSAGQFGYTF.

Only a few counts were recorded for this clone. The chain joins TRBV28 to TRBJ1-5; unclear D gene. Trimming cost V 3 bases and J 6 bases, with 3 bases left between them. The CDR3 contains 11 residues. Looked up from germline, CDR1 is MDHEN and CDR2 is SYDVKM. The CDR3 nucleotides read TGTGCCAGCAGTTTCGGTCAGCCCCAGCATTTT. Translating it yields CASSFGQPQHF.

The chain uses TRBV18 and TRBJ1-2, with D perhaps matching TRBD1 (5 bases). The V gene's germline CDR1 is KGHSH and CDR2 LQKENI. V was cut by 3 bases and J by 0 bases, with 14 bases left in between. This CDR3 region has 16 residues. The CDR3 spells CASSPSGAATNYGYTF. The CDR3 DNA is TGTGCCAGCTCACCCTCTGGGGCGGCCACTAACTATGGCTACACCTTC.

Remarks on this clone: This specimen includes other DNA sequences encoding the same CDR3. J is TRBJ2-7 and V is TRBV11-2; 11 bases map to TRBD1. Germline V gene sequence: CDR1 SGHAT, CDR2 FQNNGV. CDR3 length equals 14 residues. V shed 3 bases, J shed 2 bases, and the junction held 0 bases outside the gene matches. CDR3 in DNA: TGTGCCAGCAGCTTGGGACAGGGGGCCTACGAGCAGTACTTC. Amino acids: CASSLGQGAYEQYF.